This T cell receptor beta chain is drawn from a study of blood T cell repertoires in COVID-19. Study as a whole: Whether acute or convalescent, the COVID-19 samples came from the United States, Italy and Spain. The cDNA or gDNA used as material had been derived from T cells, B-cell-depleted T cells, or PBMCs.

Per the study methods: Amplification from reference gene primers served as the basis for estimated nucleated cell counts. The assay was immunoSEQ multiplex PCR, and TCRdb's table has in-frame clones only and misses some. V and J calls and clone size come straight from that table; D and trimming were deduced from the DNA. The profile shows 200,000 to 250,000 clones, around 84% of them singletons. This CDR3 has 18 residues. Germline V gene sequence: CDR1 LNHDA, CDR2 SQIVND (reference sequence). V shed 8 bases and J 8 bases; nucleotides not matched to a gene: 26. The TCR comes from a man aged 25-45 years with active or convalescent COVID-19. The specimen was peripheral blood. The chain recombines TRBV19 with TRBJ1-1, with TRBD1 matching over 7 bases. In DNA, the CDR3 is TGTGCCAGTCTCCCCACCACTTCGGGACAGCGAAGATCCTCCGAAGCTTTCTTT. Protein product: CASLPTTSGQRRSSEAFF.